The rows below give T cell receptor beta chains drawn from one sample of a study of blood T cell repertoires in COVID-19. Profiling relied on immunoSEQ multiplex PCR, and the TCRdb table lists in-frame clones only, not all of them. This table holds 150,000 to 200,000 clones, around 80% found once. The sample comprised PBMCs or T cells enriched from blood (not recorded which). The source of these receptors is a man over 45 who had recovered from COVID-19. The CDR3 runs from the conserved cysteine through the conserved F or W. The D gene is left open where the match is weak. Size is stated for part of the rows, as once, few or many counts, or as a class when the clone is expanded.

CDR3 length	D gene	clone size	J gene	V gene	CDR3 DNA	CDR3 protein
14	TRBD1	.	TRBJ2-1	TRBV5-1	TGCGCCAGCAGCTCCCTGGGACAGGAAGCTGAGCAGTTCTTC	CASSSLGQEAEQFF
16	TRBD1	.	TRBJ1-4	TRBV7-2	TGTGCCAGCAGCTTAGCCCCGGGACAGTGGAATGAAAAACTGTTTTTT	CASSLAPGQWNEKLFF
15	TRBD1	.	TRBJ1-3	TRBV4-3	TGCGCCAGCGGGGGGGACAGGGCGGGAGGAAACACCATATATTTT	CASGGDRAGGNTIYF
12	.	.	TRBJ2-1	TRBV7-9	TGTGCCAGCAGCCCGGAGTTCGGGGAGCAGTTCTTC	CASSPEFGEQFF
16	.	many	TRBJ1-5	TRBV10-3	TGTGCCATCAGTGAGTCGACAGTCACTAGCAATCAGCCCCAGCATTTT	CAISESTVTSNQPQHF
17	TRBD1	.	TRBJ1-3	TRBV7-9	TGTGCCAGCAGCATTCTTCCGGGACAGAGAATGGGAAACACCATATATTTT	CASSILPGQRMGNTIYF
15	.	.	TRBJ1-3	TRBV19	TGTGCCAGTCGGACAGTCCTGGATCCTTGGAACACCATATATTTT	CASRTVLDPWNTIYF
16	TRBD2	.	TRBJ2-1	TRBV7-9	TGTGCCAGCAGCAAGGGGCGGGGGGGCCCCCACAATGAGCAGTTCTTC	CASSKGRGGPHNEQFF
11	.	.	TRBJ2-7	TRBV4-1	TGCGCCAGCAGCGGGGCTAGGGAGCAGTACTTC	CASSGAREQYF
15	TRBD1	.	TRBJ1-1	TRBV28	TGTGCCAGCAGACCCGGGACAGGGGGCCACACTGAAGCTTTCTTT	CASRPGTGGHTEAFF
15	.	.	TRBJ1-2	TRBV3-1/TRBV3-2	TGTGCCAGCAGCCAAGGTTTAATATCAGGGGTGGGCTACACCTTC	CASSQGLISGVGYTF
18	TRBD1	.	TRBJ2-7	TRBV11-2	TGTGCCAGCAGCTTAGCCCGGAACAGGGGGCTTCTCTCCTACGAGCAGTACTTC	CASSLARNRGLLSYEQYF
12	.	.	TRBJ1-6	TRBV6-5	TGTGCCAGCAGGTCGACTAAGAGTCCCCTCCACTTT	CASRSTKSPLHF
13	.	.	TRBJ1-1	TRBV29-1	TGCAGCGTCCTCGGACAGCAGAACACTGAAGCTTTCTTT	CSVLGQQNTEAFF
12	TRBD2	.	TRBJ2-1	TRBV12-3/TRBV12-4	TGTGCCAGCAGTACTAGCGGGGGTGAGCAGTTCTTC	CASSTSGGEQFF
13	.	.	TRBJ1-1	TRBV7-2	TGTGCCAGCAGCGTACAGGGGAACACTGAAGCTTTCTTT	CASSVQGNTEAFF
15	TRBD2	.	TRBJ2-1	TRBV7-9	TGTGCCAGCAGCCCAAAGACTAGCGGGGCTCATGAGCAGTTCTTC	CASSPKTSGAHEQFF
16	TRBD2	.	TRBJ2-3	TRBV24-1	TGTGCCACCAGTGATCCCGGGACTAGCGGAACAGATACGCAGTATTTT	CATSDPGTSGTDTQYF
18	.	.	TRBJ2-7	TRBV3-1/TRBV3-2	TGTGCCAGCACTCGGGGGTATCCAGGGAGGAGTGGACTCCTCGAGCAGTACTTC	CASTRGYPGRSGLLEQYF
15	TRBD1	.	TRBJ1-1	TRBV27	TGTGCCAGCAGTTTATTGGACAGGGTGAACACTGAAGCTTTCTTT	CASSLLDRVNTEAFF
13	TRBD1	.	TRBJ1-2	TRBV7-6	TGTGCCAGCAGCTTAAGCGGACAGGGTTCCTACACCTTC	CASSLSGQGSYTF
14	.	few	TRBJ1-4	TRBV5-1	TGCGCCAGCAACCCCGGGACGGGGAGGGAAAAACTGTTTTTT	CASNPGTGREKLFF
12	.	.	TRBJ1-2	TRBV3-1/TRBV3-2	TGTGCCAGCAGCCAGTATATGGCAGGCTACACCTTC	CASSQYMAGYTF
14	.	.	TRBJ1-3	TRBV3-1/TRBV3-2	TGTGCCAGCAGCCCGGGGGTCACGGGAAACACCATATATTTT	CASSPGVTGNTIYF
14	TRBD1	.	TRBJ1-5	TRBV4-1	TGCGCCAGCAGCCATCCCCAGGGGGGCCAGCCCCAGCATTTT	CASSHPQGGQPQHF
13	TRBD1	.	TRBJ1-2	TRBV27	TGTGCCAGTCGGACAGGGAGTCACTATGGCTACACCTTC	CASRTGSHYGYTF
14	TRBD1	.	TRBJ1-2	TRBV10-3	TGTGCCATCAGTGAGTCGGACAGGTCCCTTGGCTACACCTTC	CAISESDRSLGYTF
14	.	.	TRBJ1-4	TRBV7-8	TGTGCCAGCAGCTTAGTTCGACGAGGGGAAAAACTGTTTTTT	CASSLVRRGEKLFF
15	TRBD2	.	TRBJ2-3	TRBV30	TGTGCCTGGCGACCGGCTAGCGGGGGACCAGATACGCAGTATTTT	CAWRPASGGPDTQYF
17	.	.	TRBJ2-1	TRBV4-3	TGCGCCAGCAGCCAAGTCCAGGGAACGGCGTCCTACAATGAGCAGTTCTTC	CASSQVQGTASYNEQFF
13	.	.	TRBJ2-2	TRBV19	TGTGCCAGTAGGAGGGACATCACCGGGGAGCTGTTTTTT	CASRRDITGELFF
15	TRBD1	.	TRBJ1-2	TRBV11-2	TGTGCCAGCAGCCCTCAGACAGGGGCTAACTATGGCTACACCTTC	CASSPQTGANYGYTF
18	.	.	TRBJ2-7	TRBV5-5	TGTGCCAGCACCCTGGTCCCACCGGGACACCCTTCCTCCTACGAGCAGTACTTC	CASTLVPPGHPSSYEQYF
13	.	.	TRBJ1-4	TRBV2	TGTGCCAGCCCCGACAGTTCAGGTGAAAAACTGTTTTTT	CASPDSSGEKLFF
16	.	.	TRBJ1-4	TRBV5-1	TGCGCCAGCAGCTTGGTCCCCGGGAGGGGGAATGAAAAACTGTTTTTT	CASSLVPGRGNEKLFF
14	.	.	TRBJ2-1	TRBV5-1	TGCGCCAGCAGCTTGCCTAGTCCTTACAATGAGCAGTTCTTC	CASSLPSPYNEQFF
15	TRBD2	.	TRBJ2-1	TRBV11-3	TGTGCCAGCAGTTTGACTAGCGAGTCCTACAATGAGCAGTTCTTC	CASSLTSESYNEQFF
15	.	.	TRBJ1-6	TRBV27	TGTGCCAGCAGTTTGCCAGGGCCCGGGGGATTACCCCTCCACTTT	CASSLPGPGGLPLHF
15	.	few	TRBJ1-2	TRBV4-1	TGCGCCAGCAGCCAAGATGGGAGCGGGAACTATGGCTACACCTTC	CASSQDGSGNYGYTF
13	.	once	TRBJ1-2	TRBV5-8	TGTGCCAGCAGCTTGGTTTTAAACTATGGCTACACCTTC	CASSLVLNYGYTF
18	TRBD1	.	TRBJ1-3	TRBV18	TGTGCCAGCTCACCACAGGGGACAGGGAGTTCATTTGGAAACACCATATATTTT	CASSPQGTGSSFGNTIYF
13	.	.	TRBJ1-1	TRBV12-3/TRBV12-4	TGTGCCAGCAGTTCGGGGGGGGGCACTGAAGCTTTCTTT	CASSSGGGTEAFF
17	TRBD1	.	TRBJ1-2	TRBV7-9	TGTGCCAGCAGCGTTTTCAAAAGGACAGGGGATCACTATGGCTACACCTTC	CASSVFKRTGDHYGYTF
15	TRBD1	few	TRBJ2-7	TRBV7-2	TGTGCCAGCAGCTTACCTAGACAGGGGACCTACGAGCAGTACTTC	CASSLPRQGTYEQYF
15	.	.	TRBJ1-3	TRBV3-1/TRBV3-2	TGTGCCAGCAGCCCCAGGGTTACCTCTGGAAACACCATATATTTT	CASSPRVTSGNTIYF
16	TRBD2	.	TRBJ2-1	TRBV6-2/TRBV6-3	TGTGCCAGCAGTTCCAACATAGCGGGGGTGGCCAATGAGCAGTTCTTC	CASSSNIAGVANEQFF
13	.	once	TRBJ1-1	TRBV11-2	TGTGCCAGCAGTCGCCGGCCCGAGGGTGAAGCTTTCTTT	CASSRRPEGEAFF
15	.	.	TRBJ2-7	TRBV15	TGTGCCACCAGCAGAGCCAGGGGAAATGAATACGAGCAGTACTTC	CATSRARGNEYEQYF
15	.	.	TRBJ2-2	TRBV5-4	TGTGCCAGCAGCTTGGCGGGAGTAAACACCGGGGAGCTGTTTTTT	CASSLAGVNTGELFF
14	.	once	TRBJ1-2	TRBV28	TGTGCCAGCAGTTTAGGAGCGGGGGTATATGGCTACACCTTC	CASSLGAGVYGYTF
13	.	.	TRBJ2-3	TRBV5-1	TGCGCCAGCAGCTCGCCAGGGGAGGATACGCAGTATTTT	CASSSPGEDTQYF
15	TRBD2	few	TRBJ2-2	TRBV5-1	TGCGCCAGCAGCCCTGGACTAGCGTTCACCGGGGAGCTGTTTTTT	CASSPGLAFTGELFF
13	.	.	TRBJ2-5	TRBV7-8	TGTGCCAGCAGCCGGGACTCTGAAGAGACCCAGTACTTC	CASSRDSEETQYF
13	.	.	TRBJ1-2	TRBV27	TGTGCCAGCAGTCCCCACGGGGACTATGGCTACACCTTC	CASSPHGDYGYTF
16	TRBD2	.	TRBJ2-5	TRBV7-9	TGTGCCAGCAGCTTACCCCCAGATGGGGGGGAAGAGACCCAGTACTTC	CASSLPPDGGEETQYF
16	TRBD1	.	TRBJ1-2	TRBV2	TGTGCCAGCAGCCAAAACACAGGGGGCGCTGGCTATGGCTACACCTTC	CASSQNTGGAGYGYTF
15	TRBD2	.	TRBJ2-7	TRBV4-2	TGTGCCAGCAGCCAGGGGACTAGCGGGGGCTACGAGCAGTACTTC	CASSQGTSGGYEQYF
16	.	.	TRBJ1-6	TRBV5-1	TGCGCCAGCAGCTTAACAGGCAGGGCAGATAATTCACCCCTCCACTTT	CASSLTGRADNSPLHF